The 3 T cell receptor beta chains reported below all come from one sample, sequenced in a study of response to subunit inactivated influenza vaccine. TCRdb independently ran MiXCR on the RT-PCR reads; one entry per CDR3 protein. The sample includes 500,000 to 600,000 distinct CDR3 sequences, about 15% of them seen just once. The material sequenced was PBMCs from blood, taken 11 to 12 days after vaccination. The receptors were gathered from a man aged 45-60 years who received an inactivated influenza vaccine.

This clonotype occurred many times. The CDR3 nucleotides read TGCGCCAGCAGCGTCGGGACCAACTACGAGCAGTACTTC. Protein: CASSVGTNYEQYF. The rearrangement links TRBV5-1 to TRBJ2-7; the D gene could be TRBD1 or TRBD2 (5 bases each). CDR1 is SGHRS, CDR2 YFSETQ, per germline. The V gene lost 4 bases and the J gene lost 3 bases, with 11 bases spanning the gap. This CDR3 has 13 amino acids.

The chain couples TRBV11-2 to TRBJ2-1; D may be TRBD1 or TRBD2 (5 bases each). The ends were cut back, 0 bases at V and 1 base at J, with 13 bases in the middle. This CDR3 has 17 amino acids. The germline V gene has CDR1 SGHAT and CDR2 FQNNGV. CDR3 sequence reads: CASSLDLGDRSYNEQFF. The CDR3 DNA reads TGTGCCAGCAGCTTAGATCTTGGGGACCGTTCCTACAATGAGCAGTTCTTC.

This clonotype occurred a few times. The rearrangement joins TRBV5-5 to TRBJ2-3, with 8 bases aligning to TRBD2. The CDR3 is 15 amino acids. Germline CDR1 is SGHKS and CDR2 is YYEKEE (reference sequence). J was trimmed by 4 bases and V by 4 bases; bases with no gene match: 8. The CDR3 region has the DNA TGTGCCAGCAGCCGAGCGGGAGCTCTCCCAGATACGCAGTATTTT. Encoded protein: CASSRAGALPDTQYF.